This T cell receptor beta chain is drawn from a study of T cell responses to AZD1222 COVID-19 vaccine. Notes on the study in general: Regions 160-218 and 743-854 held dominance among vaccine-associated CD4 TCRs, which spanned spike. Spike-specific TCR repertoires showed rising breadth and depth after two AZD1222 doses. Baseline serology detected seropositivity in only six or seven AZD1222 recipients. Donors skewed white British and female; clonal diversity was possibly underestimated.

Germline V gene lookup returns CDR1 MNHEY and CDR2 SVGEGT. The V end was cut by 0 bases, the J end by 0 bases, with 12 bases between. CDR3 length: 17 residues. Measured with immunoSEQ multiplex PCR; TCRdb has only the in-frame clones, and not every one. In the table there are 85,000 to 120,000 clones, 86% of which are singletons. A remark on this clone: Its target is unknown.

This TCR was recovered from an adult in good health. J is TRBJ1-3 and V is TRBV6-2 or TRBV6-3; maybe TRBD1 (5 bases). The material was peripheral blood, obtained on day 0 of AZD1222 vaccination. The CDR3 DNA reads TGTGCCAGCAGTTACTCCCGGGGCAGGAGCTCTGGAAACACCATATATTTT. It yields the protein CASSYSRGRSSGNTIYF.